This T cell receptor (beta chain) was sequenced for a study of control samples from healthy donors and cancer patients (dated by TCRdb to 2020 to 2022). Deletion took 6 bases off V and 12 bases off J, with a span of 9 bases between the germline ends. According to the germline V gene (reference sequence), CDR1 reads MNHNY and CDR2 reads SVGAGI. The CDR3 holds 11 amino acids from the cysteine to the phenylalanine. The entry retains the CDR3 DNA only, 33 bases that are in frame from base 1. The library was built by means of the immunoSEQ multiplex PCR assay. TCRdb took over this immuneACCESS table, retaining in-frame rearrangements with V and J assigned. Such tables are incomplete; in checked studies, under half of the missing clones stem from an unresolved V gene, and the remainder is unexplained. The sample has 150,000 or so clones on record, around 90% of them singletons. The ten largest clonotypes hold about 1.8% of the sample.

Remarks on this clone: Its antigen is not yet known. Nothing much larger sits one base from this clone, and base qualities are not available.

The V and J genes are TRBV6-6 and TRBJ1-6; the D gene cannot be resolved reliably. The sequenced sample was blood. This TCR came from a man aged 18 to 29 in good health. The CDR3 reads as follows: CASSSEEPLHF. The DNA is as follows: TGTGCCAGCAGCTCAGAGGAACCCCTCCACTTT.